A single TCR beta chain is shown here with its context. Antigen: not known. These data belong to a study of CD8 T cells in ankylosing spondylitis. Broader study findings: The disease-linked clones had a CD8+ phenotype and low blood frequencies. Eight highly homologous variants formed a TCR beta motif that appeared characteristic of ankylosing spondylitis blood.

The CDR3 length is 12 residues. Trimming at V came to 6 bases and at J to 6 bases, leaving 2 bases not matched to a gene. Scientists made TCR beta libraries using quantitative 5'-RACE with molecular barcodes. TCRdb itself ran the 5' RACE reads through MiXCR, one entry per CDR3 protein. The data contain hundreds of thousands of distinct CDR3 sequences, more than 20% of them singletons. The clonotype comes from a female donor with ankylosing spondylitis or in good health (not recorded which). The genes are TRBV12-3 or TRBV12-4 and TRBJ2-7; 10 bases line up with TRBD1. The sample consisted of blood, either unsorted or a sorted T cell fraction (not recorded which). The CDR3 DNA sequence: TGTGCCAGCAGATGGACAGGGGGCGAGCAGTACTTC. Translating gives CASRWTGGEQYF.